The 15 T cell receptor beta chains reported below all come from one sample, sequenced in a study of T cell responses to AZD1222 COVID-19 vaccine. Sequenced by immunoSEQ multiplex PCR; TCRdb stores in-frame clones only, minus some. The sample includes around 160,000 clones, approximately 78% of them seen just once. This material consisted of peripheral blood, taken on day 0 of MenACWY control vaccination. The receptors here all came from an adult in good health.

This chain uses TRBV13 with TRBJ2-3; 8 nucleotides agree with TRBD2. V lost 2 bases, J lost 3 bases, and 1 base stayed unmatched. CDR1 PRHDT and CDR2 FYEKMQ come from the germline V gene (reference sequence). The CDR3 consists of 14 residues. The CDR3, as DNA: TGTGCCAGCAGCTTACCGGGAGGGACAGATACGCAGTATTTT. Translating it yields CASSLPGGTDTQYF.

The chain carries TRBV5-1 and TRBJ2-7; no firm D call. There are 13 residues in the CDR3. Trimming removed 1 base at V and 3 bases at J, with 8 bases between. Germline V lookup: CDR1 SGHRS, CDR2 YFSETQ. The CDR3 reads CASSLLADYEQYF. In DNA form, the CDR3 reads TGCGCCAGCAGCTTGTTGGCCGACTACGAGCAGTACTTC.

This clone showed up just a few times. CDR3 in DNA: TGTGCCAGCAGTGACCACAGGACTAATGAAAAACTGTTTTTT. It encodes CASSDHRTNEKLFF. This chain connects TRBV2 to TRBJ1-4, with D perhaps matching TRBD1 (5 bases). Germline loops: CDR1 SNHLY, CDR2 FYNNEI. CDR3 length: 14 amino acids. V was cut by 3 bases and J by 2 bases, with 7 bases left in between.

This clone was seen a handful of times. V and J are TRBV30 and TRBJ1-1; unclear D gene. CDR1 is GTSNPN, CDR2 SVGIG, per germline (reference sequence). Trimming stripped 3 bases from V and 6 bases from J, with 8 bases between. The CDR3 spans 11 residues. Here the CDR3 DNA reads TGTGCCTGGAGCGCCGTAGCTGAAGCTTTCTTT. Residues: CAWSAVAEAFF.

This clone was seen a single time. The J gene is TRBJ2-2, the V gene TRBV18; the D gene is possibly TRBD2 (5 bases). Germline CDR1 and CDR2: KGHSH and LQKENI. The CDR3 totals 17 residues. V dropped 2 bases and J dropped 5 bases, with 18 bases sitting between them. CDR3: CASSPGTSRAQTGELFF. The CDR3 coding sequence is TGTGCCAGCTCACCAGGCACTTCGCGGGCGCAAACCGGGGAGCTGTTTTTT.

The CDR3 nucleotides read TGTGCCAGCAGTCGCGCTAACTATGGCTACACCTTC. Translating it yields CASSRANYGYTF. The chain is built from TRBV12-3 or TRBV12-4 and TRBJ1-2; D not certain. The CDR3 covers 12 residues. V lost 5 bases and J 0 bases, leaving 4 bases between the germline ends.

This chain joins TRBV6-1 and TRBJ1-2; D remains unclear. Trimming cost V 3 bases and J 2 bases, with 13 bases left between them. This CDR3 is built from 15 residues. Per the germline V gene, CDR1 is MNHNS and CDR2 is SASEGT. The CDR3 spells CASSDVSGSNYGYTF. The CDR3 bases are TGTGCCAGCAGTGATGTCTCGGGATCCAACTATGGCTACACCTTC.

V is TRBV5-1 and J is TRBJ2-5, with D perhaps given as TRBD1 or TRBD2 (5 bases each). Trimming took 0 bases from V and 0 from J, leaving 9 bases between them. The CDR3 covers 15 residues. CDR1 is SGHRS, CDR2 YFSETQ, per germline. The CDR3, as DNA: TGCGCCAGCAGCTTGGCGGGGCCCGACCAAGAGACCCAGTACTTC. Protein product: CASSLAGPDQETQYF.

The rearrangement links TRBV29-1 to TRBJ1-1; tentatively, D is TRBD1 (5 bases). The CDR3 sequence is 14 residues long. The V gene lost 7 bases and the J gene lost 4 bases, with 19 bases spanning the gap. Germline CDR1 SQVTM, CDR2 ANQGSEA. This chain's CDR3 is CSGLLMGPGTEAFF. The CDR3 nucleotides read TGCAGCGGACTCCTTATGGGGCCCGGCACTGAAGCTTTCTTT.

This chain connects TRBV29-1 to TRBJ2-1, with D uncertain. This CDR3 is 11 amino acids long. Per germline, CDR1 SQVTM and CDR2 ANQGSEA. The germline V and J ends were trimmed by 7 bases and 7 bases, with 11 bases remaining between them. CDR3 bases: TGCAGCGCCGCCCCCGGAAATGAGCAGTTCTTC. Amino acids: CSAAPGNEQFF.

This chain uses TRBV3-1 (or the pseudogene TRBV3-2) with TRBJ1-1; possible D gene TRBD1, 5 bases. V lost 2 bases and J 6 bases, leaving 10 bases between the germline ends. This CDR3 region has 13 residues. From germline, CDR1 is LGHDT and CDR2 YNNKEL (reference sequence). CDR3 amino acids: CASSQTGPAEAFF. In DNA form, the CDR3 reads TGTGCCAGCAGCCAAACAGGACCGGCTGAAGCTTTCTTT.

As regards this clone: Distinct nucleotide sequences in the sample also encode this CDR3. The J gene is TRBJ2-1, the V gene TRBV5-1, with TRBD1 as a possible D gene (6 bases). Germline CDR1 and CDR2: SGHRS and YFSETQ. The ends were cut back, 0 bases at V and 3 bases at J, with 10 bases in the middle. This CDR3 contains 15 residues. CDR3 region: CASSLGQGIYNEQFF. DNA for the CDR3: TGCGCCAGCAGCTTGGGGCAGGGGATCTACAATGAGCAGTTCTTC.

The V and J genes are TRBV5-1 and TRBJ1-1, with a weak D call TRBD1 (5 bases). The CDR3 has 15 amino acids. The ends were cut back, 0 bases at V and 4 bases at J, with 13 bases in the middle. The germline CDR1 and CDR2 sequences are SGHRS and YFSETQ. The CDR3 bases are TGCGCCAGCAGCTTGGAGGCAGGGCCGAGCACTGAAGCTTTCTTT. Residues: CASSLEAGPSTEAFF.

This clone was observed a few times. This chain joins TRBV11-2 and TRBJ1-4; 11 nucleotides line up with TRBD1. The CDR3 loop spans 17 amino acids. The V gene's germline CDR1 is SGHAT and CDR2 FQNNGV. With 4 bases clipped from V and 2 bases from J, the junction kept 6 bases outside the gene matches. DNA of the CDR3: TGTGCCAGCAGCTACCGGGACAGGGGGTCCACTAATGAAAAACTGTTTTTT. Translation gives CASSYRDRGSTNEKLFF.

The V gene is TRBV2, the J gene TRBJ2-1, with 10 bases aligning to TRBD2. Germline V lookup: CDR1 SNHLY, CDR2 FYNNEI. Losses at the gene ends were 5 bases for V and 7 bases for J; bases not matched to a gene: 8. The CDR3 has 15 amino acids. The CDR3 coding sequence is TGTGCCAGCAGTTGGCAGCGGGGGGGCCTTAATGAGCAGTTCTTC. It codes for CASSWQRGGLNEQFF.